The rows below give T cell receptor beta chains drawn from one sample of a study of vaccination and CD4 T cells after COVID-19. These TCRs' antigens remain unknown. Each CDR3 protein gets one entry after TCRdb re-called the PCR reads with MiXCR. The top ten clones hold roughly 15% of a sample with more than 15,000 distinct CDR3 sequences, about half of them seen once. The sequences come from CD4+ T cells from blood, cultured in vitro, collected about 7 months after SARS-CoV-2 vaccination. The receptors derive from a human donor who had recovered from COVID-19. The CDR3 runs from the conserved cysteine through the conserved F or W. The D gene is left open where the match is weak. The size entry is marked missing in some rows and otherwise reads once, few, many or a size class.

>TRBJ1-5|few|TRBV6-1|NA
TGTGCCAGCAGTGAAGCTACAGGGCTGCTTCATCAGCCCCAGCATTTT
CASSEATGLLHQPQHF
>TRBJ2-7|few|TRBV20-1|TRBD1
TGCAGTGCCTTGACAGGGTACTCCTACGAGCAGTACTTC
CSALTGYSYEQYF
>TRBJ2-1|NA|TRBV6-2/TRBV6-3|TRBD2
TGTGCCAGCAGAGAGGCGCTAGCGGGAGGGGAGCAGTTCTTC
CASREALAGGEQFF
>TRBJ2-3|NA|TRBV20-1|NA
TGCAGTGCTAGTAGGACTCCGTACACAGATACGCAGTATTTT
CSASRTPYTDTQYF
>TRBJ1-5|once|TRBV20-1|TRBD1
TGCAGTGCTAGAAACCATAACAGGGGTCTCCTCCAACAGCCCCAGCATTTT
CSARNHNRGLLQQPQHF
>TRBJ1-1|medium-sized|TRBV24-1|TRBD1
TGTGCCACCAGAAGTACAGGGGACACTGAAGCTTTCTTT
CATRSTGDTEAFF
>TRBJ2-5|NA|TRBV19|NA
TGTGCCAGTAGTATAGGAGGTTTTGCGCGGCGAAAAGAGACCCAGTACTTC
CASSIGGFARRKETQYF
>TRBJ2-3|NA|TRBV18|NA
TGTGCCAGCGAATCCCGGACAGGGAGGGCCGCAGATACGCAGTATTTT
CASESRTGRAADTQYF
>TRBJ2-5|NA|TRBV5-1|TRBD1
TGCGCCAGCAGCATGGGGACAGCCCAAGAGACCCAGTACTTC
CASSMGTAQETQYF
>TRBJ1-5|few|TRBV20-1|TRBD1
TGCAGTGCTACCGACAGGGCGGTTAATCAGCCCCAGCATTTT
CSATDRAVNQPQHF
>TRBJ2-3|medium-sized|TRBV7-9|NA
TGTGCCAGCAGCCCGAACCTACGCGCAGATACGCAGTATTTT
CASSPNLRADTQYF
>TRBJ2-5|NA|TRBV20-1|TRBD2
TGCAGTACTCCAACCTTTCTCGGGACTAGCGGGAGTGAGACCCAGTACTTC
CSTPTFLGTSGSETQYF
>TRBJ1-1|NA|TRBV15|NA
TGTGCCATAAGAGAGAGGGGGGGGGGGAACACTGAAGCTTTCTTT
CAIRERGGGNTEAFF
>TRBJ2-3|NA|TRBV7-2|NA
TGTGCCAGCAGCCAAGGGACGGCAGATACGCAGTATTTT
CASSQGTADTQYF
>TRBJ2-5|NA|TRBV6-5|TRBD2
TGTGCCAGCAGTTACTCGGCTAGCGGGGAAGAGACCCAGTACTTC
CASSYSASGEETQYF
>TRBJ1-5|NA|TRBV7-9|NA
TGTGCCAGCAGCGGAAAAAATCAGCCCCAGCATTTT
CASSGKNQPQHF
>TRBJ2-5|few|TRBV18|TRBD2
TGTGCCAGCTCACCATGGAGCGGGGGGCCGAAAGAGACCCAGTACTTC
CASSPWSGGPKETQYF
>TRBJ1-2|few|TRBV20-1|NA
TGCAGTGCTCCTCCCACAGAGGCGGGTTTGGGATATGGCTACACCTTC
CSAPPTEAGLGYGYTF
>TRBJ1-2|NA|TRBV2|TRBD1
TGTGCCAGCAGTGGGAGGGACAGGGGTTACGGCTACACCTTC
CASSGRDRGYGYTF
>TRBJ1-5|few|TRBV19|TRBD1
TGTGCCACCAGGGGGCAGGCGGATCAGCCCCAGCATTTT
CATRGQADQPQHF
>TRBJ1-3|few|TRBV20-1|NA
TGCAGTGCTAGGCGAAAGGGGTACCCTGGGAACACCATATATTTT
CSARRKGYPGNTIYF
>TRBJ2-1|NA|TRBV6-1|TRBD2
TGTGCCAGCAGGTCCCTAGGGGCTAGCGGGAGAGTGTACAATGAGCAGTTCTTC
CASRSLGASGRVYNEQFF
>TRBJ2-1|once|TRBV6-5|TRBD1
TGTGCCAGCAGTTACGAGGCAGGGGGGCAGTTCTTC
CASSYEAGGQFF
>TRBJ2-5|NA|TRBV5-5|NA
TGTGCCAGCAGCTTGGGGCCTTCGCGCGGGGAGACCCAGTACTTC
CASSLGPSRGETQYF
>TRBJ2-5|once|TRBV6-5|NA
TGTGCCAGCAGTTACAAGTGGGGCCAAGAGACCCAGTACTTC
CASSYKWGQETQYF
>TRBJ2-3|NA|TRBV7-9|NA
TGTGCCAGCAGCTTAACCCAGTCGGCAGATACGCAGTATTTT
CASSLTQSADTQYF
>TRBJ2-7|NA|TRBV5-1|NA
TGCGCCAGCCATCCGGATTCCGGGCTCTCTGCCAGAGAGCAGTACTTC
CASHPDSGLSAREQYF
>TRBJ2-7|medium-sized|TRBV6-1|TRBD2
TGTGCCAGCAGCGCCGCCGGGACTAGCCTTTACGAGCAGTACTTC
CASSAAGTSLYEQYF
>TRBJ1-2|few|TRBV2|NA
TGTGCCAGCAGTGGGCCCGGCGGTGGCTACACCTTC
CASSGPGGGYTF
>TRBJ2-7|NA|TRBV20-1|TRBD2
TGCAGTGCTAGACCAGGCGGGGGCGAGCAGTACTTC
CSARPGGGEQYF
>TRBJ1-2|NA|TRBV7-9|TRBD1
TGTGCCAGCAGCTTGAGGACAGGGGCTACTGATGGCTACACCTTC
CASSLRTGATDGYTF
>TRBJ2-1|NA|TRBV20-1|NA
TGCAGTGCTGTCGGGCGGGGTCCAAAAAATGAGCAGTTCTTC
CSAVGRGPKNEQFF
>TRBJ2-1|few|TRBV19|TRBD1
TGTGCCAGTAATAGGTACAGGGGCGATGAGCAGTTCTTC
CASNRYRGDEQFF
>TRBJ1-5|NA|TRBV24-1|TRBD1
TGTGCCACCAGCGATGGACAGGGCGAGCAGCCCCAGCATTTT
CATSDGQGEQPQHF
>TRBJ2-5|NA|TRBV19|NA
TGTGCCAGTAGGACAGGACCTTCGGACCAAGAGACCCAGTACTTC
CASRTGPSDQETQYF
>TRBJ2-2|NA|TRBV29-1|TRBD1
TGCAGCGGAAGACAGGGGTACACCGGGGAGCTGTTTTTT
CSGRQGYTGELFF
>TRBJ2-1|NA|TRBV7-2|NA
TGTGCCAGCGCCGGGGAGGTCTACAATGAGCAGTTCTTC
CASAGEVYNEQFF
>TRBJ2-3|NA|TRBV20-1|TRBD2
TGCAGTCCCCGGGGAGGGGGCACAGATACGCAGTATTTT
CSPRGGGTDTQYF
>TRBJ1-1|medium-sized|TRBV20-1|NA
TGCAGTGCTAGAGACAGGGTCGGGGGTGAAGCTTTCTTT
CSARDRVGGEAFF
>TRBJ1-5|few|TRBV20-1|TRBD1
TGCAGTGCTAGAGGGATGGGACAGTCTAGTCAGCCCCAGCATTTT
CSARGMGQSSQPQHF
>TRBJ2-7|few|TRBV7-8|NA
TGTGCCAGCAGTGCCCTACGGGTACACTCCTACGAGCAGTACTTC
CASSALRVHSYEQYF
>TRBJ2-7|NA|TRBV24-1|TRBD1
TGTGCCACCAGTGATCCCCGGGACAGGGTCACCGAGCAGTACTTC
CATSDPRDRVTEQYF
>TRBJ2-3|NA|TRBV7-2|NA
TGTGCCAGCAGCTGGAATAGAGATACGCAGTATTTT
CASSWNRDTQYF
>TRBJ2-3|NA|TRBV20-1|TRBD2
TGCAGTGCTAGAGATCTTATGCGGACTAGCGGCACAGATACGCAGTATTTT
CSARDLMRTSGTDTQYF
>TRBJ2-7|NA|TRBV20-1|NA
TGCAGTGCTTACCCCCCTCGAACCGACGAGCAGTACTTC
CSAYPPRTDEQYF
>TRBJ2-1|NA|TRBV15|NA
TGTGCCACCAGCAGAGATGGCGGGGAGCAGTTCTTC
CATSRDGGEQFF
>TRBJ2-7|few|TRBV20-1|NA
TGCAGTGCTAGCCCGGGACGTTTGAATAACGAGCAGTACTTC
CSASPGRLNNEQYF
>TRBJ1-6|NA|TRBV4-2|NA
TGTGCCAGCAGCCAAGATTTGGGGGATACTAATTCACCCCTCCACTTT
CASSQDLGDTNSPLHF
>TRBJ1-2|NA|TRBV20-1|TRBD1
TGCAGTGCTTCGGGACAGCCTAATGGCTACACCTTC
CSASGQPNGYTF
>TRBJ1-1|few|TRBV20-1|NA
TGCAGTGCCGGGACGTACGCCCCCATGAACACTGAAGCTTTCTTT
CSAGTYAPMNTEAFF
>TRBJ2-3|NA|TRBV7-8|NA
TGTGCCAGCAGCTCCCAGCCGAGCACAGATACGCAGTATTTT
CASSSQPSTDTQYF
>TRBJ2-5|NA|TRBV7-2|TRBD2
TGTGCCAGCAGCCCAGGCCCAGCGGGAACAGTAGAGACCCAGTACTTC
CASSPGPAGTVETQYF
>TRBJ2-6|few|TRBV20-1|TRBD2
TGCAGTGCGAGGACTAGTGGGGGAATCCTGACTTTC
CSARTSGGILTF